The source of this T cell receptor (beta chain) is a study of Graves' ophthalmopathy and Graves' hyperthyroidism. What supplied the PBMCs was more than 7.5 ml of fresh peripheral blood. Study-level points and caveats: Blood contained most expanded thyroid clonotypes exceeding 0.001 frequency. At approximately 70% sensitivity and 72.22% specificity, the model predicted progression of the ophthalmopathy.

About this clonotype: Its antigen is unidentified.

RNA transcripts were the template, and TCR beta CDR3 regions were amplified from them. Scientists carried out first-round RT-PCR using HTBI primers and then a second-round multiplex PCR. TCRdb reprocessed the multiplex PCR reads with MiXCR, giving one entry per CDR3 protein. The sample includes approximately 160,000 distinct CDR3 sequences, roughly 36% seen only once; the top ten take about 9.5%. J lost 6 bases, V lost 5 bases, and 10 bases had no gene match. The CDR3 length is 15 residues. The germline V gene has CDR1 GTSNPN and CDR2 SVGIG (reference sequence). The clonotype originates from a man aged 25-45 years with Graves' ophthalmopathy. V gene TRBV30 combines with J gene TRBJ1-5; the match to TRBD1 covers 10 bases. Sequences were obtained from peripheral blood. Here the CDR3 reads CAWQTGTGESQPQHF. As DNA, the CDR3 is TGTGCCTGGCAAACCGGGACAGGGGAAAGTCAGCCCCAGCATTTT.